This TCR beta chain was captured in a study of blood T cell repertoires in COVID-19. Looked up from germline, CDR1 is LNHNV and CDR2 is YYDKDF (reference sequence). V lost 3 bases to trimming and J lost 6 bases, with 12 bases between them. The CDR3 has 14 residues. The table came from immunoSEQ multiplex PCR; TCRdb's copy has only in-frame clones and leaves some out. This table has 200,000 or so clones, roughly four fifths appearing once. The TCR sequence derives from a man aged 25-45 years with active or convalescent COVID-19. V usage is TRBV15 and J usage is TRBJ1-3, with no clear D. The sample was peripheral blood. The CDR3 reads CATSSGSRANTIYF. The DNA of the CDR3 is TGTGCCACCAGCAGCGGCTCGAGGGCAAACACCATATATTTT.